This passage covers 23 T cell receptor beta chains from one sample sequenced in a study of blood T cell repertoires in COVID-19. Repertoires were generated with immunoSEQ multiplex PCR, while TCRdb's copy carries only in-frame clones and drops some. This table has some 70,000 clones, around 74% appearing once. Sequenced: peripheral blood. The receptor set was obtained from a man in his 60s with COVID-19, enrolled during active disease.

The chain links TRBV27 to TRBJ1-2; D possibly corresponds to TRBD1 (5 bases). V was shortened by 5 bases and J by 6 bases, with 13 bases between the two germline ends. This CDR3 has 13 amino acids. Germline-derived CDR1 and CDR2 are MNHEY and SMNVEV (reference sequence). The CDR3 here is CASSALGGDGYTF. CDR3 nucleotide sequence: TGTGCCAGCAGTGCATTAGGAGGGGATGGCTACACCTTC.

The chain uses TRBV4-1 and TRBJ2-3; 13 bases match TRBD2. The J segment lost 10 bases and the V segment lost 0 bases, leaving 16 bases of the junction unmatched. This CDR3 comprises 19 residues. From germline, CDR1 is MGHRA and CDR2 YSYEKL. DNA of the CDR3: TGCGCCAGCAGCCAAGATCCCCCTCCACAACGGACTAGCGGGAGTTCGCAGTATTTT. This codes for CASSQDPPPQRTSGSSQYF.

The CDR3 sequence is CASSQDPGESREKLFF. In DNA, the CDR3 is TGCGCCAGCAGCCAAGACCCCGGGGAGAGTCGGGAAAAACTGTTTTTT. The chain combines TRBV4-1 with TRBJ1-4; no definite D call. Trimming cost V 0 bases and J 8 bases, with 16 bases left between them. Looked up from germline, CDR1 is MGHRA and CDR2 is YSYEKL. This CDR3 region has 16 residues.

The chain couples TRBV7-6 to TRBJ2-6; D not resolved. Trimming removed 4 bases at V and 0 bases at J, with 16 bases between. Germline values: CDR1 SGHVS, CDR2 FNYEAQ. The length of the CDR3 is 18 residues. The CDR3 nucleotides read TGTGCCAGCAGCTCAGTGAACCCAGGAAGCTCTGGGGCCAACGTCCTGACTTTC. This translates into CASSSVNPGSSGANVLTF.

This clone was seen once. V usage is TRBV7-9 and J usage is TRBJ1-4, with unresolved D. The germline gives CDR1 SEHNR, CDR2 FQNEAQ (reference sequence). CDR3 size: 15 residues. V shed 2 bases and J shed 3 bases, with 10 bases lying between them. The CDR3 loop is CASSLQEGSNEKLFF. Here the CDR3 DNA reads TGTGCCAGCAGCTTACAGGAGGGATCTAATGAAAAACTGTTTTTT. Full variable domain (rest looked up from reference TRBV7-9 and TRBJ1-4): DTGVSQNPRHKITKRGQNVTFRCDPISEHNRLYWYRQTLGQGPEFLTYFQNEAQLEKSRLLSDRFSAERPKGSFSTLEIQRTEQGDSAMYLCASSLQEGSNEKLFFGSGTQLSVL.

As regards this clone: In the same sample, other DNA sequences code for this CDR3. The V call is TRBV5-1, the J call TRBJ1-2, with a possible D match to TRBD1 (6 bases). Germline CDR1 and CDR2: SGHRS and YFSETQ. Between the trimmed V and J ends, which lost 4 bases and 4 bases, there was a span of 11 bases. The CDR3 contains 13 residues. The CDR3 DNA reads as TGCGCCAGCAGCACCGGACAGTCCTATGGCTACACCTTC. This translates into CASSTGQSYGYTF.

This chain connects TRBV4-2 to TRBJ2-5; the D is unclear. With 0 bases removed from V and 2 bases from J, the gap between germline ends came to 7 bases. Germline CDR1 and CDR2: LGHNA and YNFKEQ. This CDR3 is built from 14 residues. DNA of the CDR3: TGTGCCAGCAGCCAAGATGTGCGGCAAGAGACCCAGTACTTC. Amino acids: CASSQDVRQETQYF.

The CDR3 nucleotides read TGCGCCAGCAGCCCCCGTCGGGGGTACGACGAGCAGTACTTC. Residues: CASSPRRGYDEQYF. The rearrangement links TRBV5-1 to TRBJ2-7; TRBD2 might be the D (6 bases). This CDR3 spans 14 amino acids. CDR1 and CDR2 from the germline V gene are SGHRS and YFSETQ. Trimming shortened V by 4 bases and J by 5 bases, and 16 bases separated the two germline ends.

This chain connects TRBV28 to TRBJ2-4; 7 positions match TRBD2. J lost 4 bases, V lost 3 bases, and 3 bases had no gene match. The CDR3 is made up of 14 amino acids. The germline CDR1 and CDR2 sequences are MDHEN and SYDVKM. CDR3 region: CASSFSGGKNIQYF. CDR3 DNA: TGTGCCAGCAGTTTTTCGGGGGGTAAAAACATTCAGTACTTC.

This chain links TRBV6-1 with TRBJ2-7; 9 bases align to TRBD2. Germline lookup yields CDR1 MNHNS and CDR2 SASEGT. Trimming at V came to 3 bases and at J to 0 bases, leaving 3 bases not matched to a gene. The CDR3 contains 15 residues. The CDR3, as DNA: TGTGCCAGCAGTGATGAACTAGCGGGCTCCTACGAGCAGTACTTC. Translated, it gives CASSDELAGSYEQYF.

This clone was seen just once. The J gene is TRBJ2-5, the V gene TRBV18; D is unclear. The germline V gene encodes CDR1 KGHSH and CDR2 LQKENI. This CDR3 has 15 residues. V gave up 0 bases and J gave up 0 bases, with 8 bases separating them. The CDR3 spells CASSPPASYQETQYF. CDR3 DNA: TGTGCCAGCTCACCACCCGCTAGTTACCAAGAGACCCAGTACTTC.

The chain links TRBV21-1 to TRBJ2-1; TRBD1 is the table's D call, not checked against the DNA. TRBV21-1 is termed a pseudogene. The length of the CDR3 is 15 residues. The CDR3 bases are TGTGCCAGCAGCAAAGGGTTCCTCAGGGTGAATGAGCAGTTCTTC. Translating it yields CASSKGFLRVNEQFF.

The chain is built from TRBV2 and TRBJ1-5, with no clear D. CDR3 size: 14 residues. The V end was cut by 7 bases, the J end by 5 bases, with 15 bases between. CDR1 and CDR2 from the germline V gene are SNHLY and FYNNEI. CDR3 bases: TGTGCCAGCAAGGCCGCCTTCGGGGATCAGCCCCAGCATTTT. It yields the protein CASKAAFGDQPQHF.

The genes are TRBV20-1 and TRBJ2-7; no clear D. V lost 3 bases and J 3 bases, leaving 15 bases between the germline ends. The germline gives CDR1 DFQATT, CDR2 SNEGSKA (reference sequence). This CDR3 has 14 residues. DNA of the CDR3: TGCAGTGCTAGTGTGGCAGCGTCTAACTACGAGCAGTACTTC. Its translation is CSASVAASNYEQYF.

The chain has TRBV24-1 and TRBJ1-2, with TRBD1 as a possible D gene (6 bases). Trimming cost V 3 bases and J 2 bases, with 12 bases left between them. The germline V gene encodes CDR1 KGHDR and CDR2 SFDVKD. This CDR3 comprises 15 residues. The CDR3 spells CATSDTGQGNYGYTF. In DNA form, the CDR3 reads TGTGCCACCAGTGATACGGGTCAGGGGAACTATGGCTACACCTTC.

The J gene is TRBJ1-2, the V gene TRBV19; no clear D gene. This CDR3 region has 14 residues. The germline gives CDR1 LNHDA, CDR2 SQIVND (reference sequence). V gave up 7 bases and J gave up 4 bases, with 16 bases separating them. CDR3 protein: CASKPRGGLYGYTF. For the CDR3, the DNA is TGTGCCAGTAAGCCGCGCGGAGGCCTCTATGGCTACACCTTC.

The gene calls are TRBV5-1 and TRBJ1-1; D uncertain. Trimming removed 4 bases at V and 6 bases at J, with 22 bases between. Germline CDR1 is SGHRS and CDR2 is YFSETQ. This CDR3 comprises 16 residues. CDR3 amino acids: CASSLYGPPWEAEAFF. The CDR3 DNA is TGCGCCAGCAGCCTCTACGGGCCCCCATGGGAGGCTGAAGCTTTCTTT.

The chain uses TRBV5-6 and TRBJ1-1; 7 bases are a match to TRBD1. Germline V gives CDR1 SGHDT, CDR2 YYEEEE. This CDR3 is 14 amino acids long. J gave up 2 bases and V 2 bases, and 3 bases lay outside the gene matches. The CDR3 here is CASSFDRANTEAFF. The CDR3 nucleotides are TGTGCCAGCAGCTTCGACAGGGCAAACACTGAAGCTTTCTTT.

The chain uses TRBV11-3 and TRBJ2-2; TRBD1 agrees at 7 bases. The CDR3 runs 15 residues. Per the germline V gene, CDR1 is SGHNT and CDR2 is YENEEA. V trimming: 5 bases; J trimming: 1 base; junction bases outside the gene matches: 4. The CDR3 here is CASSPRTGNTGELFF. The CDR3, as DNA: TGTGCCAGCAGCCCCCGGACAGGGAACACCGGGGAGCTGTTTTTT.

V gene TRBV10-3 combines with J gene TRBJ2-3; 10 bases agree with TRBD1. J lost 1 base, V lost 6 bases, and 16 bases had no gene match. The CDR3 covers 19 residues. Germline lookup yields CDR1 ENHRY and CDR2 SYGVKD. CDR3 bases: TGTGCCATCAGAATGGGACAGGGGATTTGGGATCGTGGCACAGATACGCAGTATTTT. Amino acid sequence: CAIRMGQGIWDRGTDTQYF.

The CDR3 loop reads CASSPAPYRVQETQYF. For the CDR3, the DNA is TGTGCCAGCAGCCCCGCCCCTTACAGGGTCCAAGAGACCCAGTACTTC. The chain has TRBV3-1 (or the pseudogene TRBV3-2) and TRBJ2-5, with a weak D call TRBD1 (6 bases). V was pared by 4 bases and J by 1 base, with 16 bases between. Germline values: CDR1 LGHDT, CDR2 YNNKEL (reference sequence). The CDR3 sequence is 16 residues long.

CDR3 in DNA: TGCGCCAGCAGTGATCCGGGACTAGCGGACCAAGAGACCCAGTACTTC. Protein sequence: CASSDPGLADQETQYF. This chain connects TRBV10-1 to TRBJ2-5; 11 bases line up with TRBD2. With 3 bases clipped from V and 0 bases from J, the junction kept 3 bases outside the gene matches. Germline V gives CDR1 WNHNN, CDR2 SYGVQD (reference sequence). This CDR3 contains 16 residues.

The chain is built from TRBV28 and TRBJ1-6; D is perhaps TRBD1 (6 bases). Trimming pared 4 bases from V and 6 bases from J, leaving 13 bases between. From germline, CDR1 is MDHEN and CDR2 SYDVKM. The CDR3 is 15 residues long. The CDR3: CASSSQGSGNSPLHF. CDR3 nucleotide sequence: TGTGCCAGCAGTTCCCAGGGGAGTGGTAATTCACCCCTCCACTTT.